These T cell receptor beta chains were read from a single sample in a study of T-cell memory formation after mild COVID-19. Using its own MiXCR run on the 5' RACE reads, TCRdb lists one record per CDR3 protein. The sample has about 120,000 distinct CDR3 sequences, about 24% seen once. Input material: PBMCs or a T cell subset sorted from them (not recorded which). Receptors originate from a man between 18 and 29 years old who had mild COVID-19 (a few samples of this study predate the infection). Cell type and time point are not known. Each CDR3 is given without its conserved first and last residue. Fields, in order: CDR3 length, J gene, V gene, CDR3 protein.

cdr3_length: 13; j_call: TRBJ2-2; v_call: TRBV12-3/TRBV12-4; cdr3_aa: ASMGASGRSGELF
cdr3_length: 12; j_call: TRBJ2-3; v_call: TRBV20-1; cdr3_aa: SARLEFGSDTQY
cdr3_length: 12; j_call: TRBJ1-5; v_call: TRBV4-3; cdr3_aa: ASSQETRGQPQH
cdr3_length: 11; j_call: TRBJ2-1; v_call: TRBV9; cdr3_aa: ASSANRGHEQF
cdr3_length: 12; j_call: TRBJ1-2; v_call: TRBV27; cdr3_aa: ASSLRTGRHGYT
cdr3_length: 12; j_call: TRBJ2-3; v_call: TRBV27; cdr3_aa: ASSLRTDTDTQY
cdr3_length: 13; j_call: TRBJ2-2; v_call: TRBV7-3; cdr3_aa: ASSYGTANTGELF
cdr3_length: 11; j_call: TRBJ2-7; v_call: TRBV29-1; cdr3_aa: SVGMGATYEQY
cdr3_length: 17; j_call: TRBJ2-6; v_call: TRBV4-1; cdr3_aa: ASSLERAQGKSGANVLT
cdr3_length: 13; j_call: TRBJ2-5; v_call: TRBV19; cdr3_aa: ASSLTGLNLETQY
cdr3_length: 14; j_call: TRBJ2-1; v_call: TRBV6-4; cdr3_aa: ASSDSPSGGADEQF
cdr3_length: 12; j_call: TRBJ2-5; v_call: TRBV5-1; cdr3_aa: ASSSPDREETQY
cdr3_length: 15; j_call: TRBJ2-4; v_call: TRBV7-9; cdr3_aa: ASSLTGTGLAKNIQY
cdr3_length: 12; j_call: TRBJ2-3; v_call: TRBV7-3; cdr3_aa: ASSLTPGPNTQY
cdr3_length: 13; j_call: TRBJ1-2; v_call: TRBV7-8; cdr3_aa: ASSSPTGGVYGYT
cdr3_length: 12; j_call: TRBJ1-2; v_call: TRBV27; cdr3_aa: ASSLGQGGRGYT
cdr3_length: 10; j_call: TRBJ2-1; v_call: TRBV13; cdr3_aa: ASSALGNEQF
cdr3_length: 13; j_call: TRBJ1-1; v_call: TRBV7-2; cdr3_aa: ASSLLLTANTEAF
cdr3_length: 18; j_call: TRBJ2-7; v_call: TRBV7-6; cdr3_aa: ASGGTLAGTGGERSYEQY
cdr3_length: 13; j_call: TRBJ2-7; v_call: TRBV5-1; cdr3_aa: ASSLRDGNRLEQY
cdr3_length: 12; j_call: TRBJ1-1; v_call: TRBV7-9; cdr3_aa: ASSSRQVGTEAF
cdr3_length: 14; j_call: TRBJ1-3; v_call: TRBV7-7; cdr3_aa: ASSPGQGPSPSTIY
cdr3_length: 13; j_call: TRBJ1-1; v_call: TRBV4-1; cdr3_aa: ASSHLGGLGGEAF
cdr3_length: 15; j_call: TRBJ2-3; v_call: TRBV9; cdr3_aa: ASGRGDARLRTDTQY
cdr3_length: 13; j_call: TRBJ1-4; v_call: TRBV5-1; cdr3_aa: ASSTGPGRNEKLF
cdr3_length: 15; j_call: TRBJ1-4; v_call: TRBV12-3/TRBV12-4; cdr3_aa: ASSFGWRGATNEKLF
cdr3_length: 13; j_call: TRBJ2-3; v_call: TRBV12-3/TRBV12-4; cdr3_aa: ASSLGRGGQDTQY
cdr3_length: 13; j_call: TRBJ2-7; v_call: TRBV7-9; cdr3_aa: ASRTGTAFSYEQY
cdr3_length: 14; j_call: TRBJ1-4; v_call: TRBV27; cdr3_aa: ASSLSGTGRSEKLF
cdr3_length: 16; j_call: TRBJ2-3; v_call: TRBV7-9; cdr3_aa: ASSLIGVGPIHDSTQY
cdr3_length: 10; j_call: TRBJ1-4; v_call: TRBV29-1; cdr3_aa: SVEDLRGELF
cdr3_length: 13; j_call: TRBJ1-3; v_call: TRBV4-1; cdr3_aa: ASSQVTGSGNTIY
cdr3_length: 13; j_call: TRBJ2-1; v_call: TRBV2; cdr3_aa: ASSERATDYNEQF
cdr3_length: 13; j_call: TRBJ1-2; v_call: TRBV12-3/TRBV12-4; cdr3_aa: ASSLAHRGSYGYT
cdr3_length: 14; j_call: TRBJ2-3; v_call: TRBV7-9; cdr3_aa: ASSLDPTGDTDTQY
cdr3_length: 15; j_call: TRBJ2-5; v_call: TRBV6-6; cdr3_aa: ASSHGLAGGPGETQY
cdr3_length: 12; j_call: TRBJ1-2; v_call: TRBV7-9; cdr3_aa: ASSPPLGSAGYT
cdr3_length: 13; j_call: TRBJ1-2; v_call: TRBV14; cdr3_aa: ASSQDVGSRDGYT
cdr3_length: 20; j_call: TRBJ2-4; v_call: TRBV4-1; cdr3_aa: ASSQDSVGSQGAILAKNIQY
cdr3_length: 12; j_call: TRBJ2-2; v_call: TRBV6-5; cdr3_aa: ASSYREATGELF
cdr3_length: 12; j_call: TRBJ1-2; v_call: TRBV4-3; cdr3_aa: ASSPDRDDYGYT